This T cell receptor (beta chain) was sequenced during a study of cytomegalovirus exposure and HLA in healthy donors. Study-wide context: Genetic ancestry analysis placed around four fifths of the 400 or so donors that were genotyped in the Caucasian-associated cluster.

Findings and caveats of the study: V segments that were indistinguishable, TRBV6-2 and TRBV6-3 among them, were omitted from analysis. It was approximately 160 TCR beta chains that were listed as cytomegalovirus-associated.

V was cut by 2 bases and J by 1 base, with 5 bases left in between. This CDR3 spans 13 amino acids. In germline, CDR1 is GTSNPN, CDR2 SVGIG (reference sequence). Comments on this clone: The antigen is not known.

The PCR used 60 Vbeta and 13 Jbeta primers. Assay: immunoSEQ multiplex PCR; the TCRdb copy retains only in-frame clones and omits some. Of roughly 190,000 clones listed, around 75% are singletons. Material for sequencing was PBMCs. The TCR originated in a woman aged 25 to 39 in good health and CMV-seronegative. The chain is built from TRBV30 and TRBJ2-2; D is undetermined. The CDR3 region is CAWSRGNTGELFF. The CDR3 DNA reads TGTGCCTGGAGTCGAGGGAACACCGGGGAGCTGTTTTTT. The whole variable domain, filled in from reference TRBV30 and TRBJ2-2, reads SQTIHQWPATLVQPVGSPLSLECTVEGTSNPNLYWYRQAAGRGLQLLFYSVGIGQISSEVPQNLSASRPQDRQFILSSKKLLLSDSGFYLCAWSRGNTGELFFGEGSRLTVL.